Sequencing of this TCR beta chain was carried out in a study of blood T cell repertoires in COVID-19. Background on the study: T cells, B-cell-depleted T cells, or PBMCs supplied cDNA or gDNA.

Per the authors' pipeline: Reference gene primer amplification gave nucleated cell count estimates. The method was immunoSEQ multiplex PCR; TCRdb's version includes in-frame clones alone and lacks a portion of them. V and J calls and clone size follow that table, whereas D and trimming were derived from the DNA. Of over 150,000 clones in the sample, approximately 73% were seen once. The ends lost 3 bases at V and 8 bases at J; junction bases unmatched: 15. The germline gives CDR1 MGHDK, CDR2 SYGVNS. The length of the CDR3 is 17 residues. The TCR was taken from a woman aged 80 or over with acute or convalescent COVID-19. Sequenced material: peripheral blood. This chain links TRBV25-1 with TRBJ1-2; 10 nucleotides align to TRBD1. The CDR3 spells CASSDVYQDRGPGGYTF. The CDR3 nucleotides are TGTGCCAGCAGTGACGTATACCAAGACAGGGGGCCGGGAGGCTACACCTTC.